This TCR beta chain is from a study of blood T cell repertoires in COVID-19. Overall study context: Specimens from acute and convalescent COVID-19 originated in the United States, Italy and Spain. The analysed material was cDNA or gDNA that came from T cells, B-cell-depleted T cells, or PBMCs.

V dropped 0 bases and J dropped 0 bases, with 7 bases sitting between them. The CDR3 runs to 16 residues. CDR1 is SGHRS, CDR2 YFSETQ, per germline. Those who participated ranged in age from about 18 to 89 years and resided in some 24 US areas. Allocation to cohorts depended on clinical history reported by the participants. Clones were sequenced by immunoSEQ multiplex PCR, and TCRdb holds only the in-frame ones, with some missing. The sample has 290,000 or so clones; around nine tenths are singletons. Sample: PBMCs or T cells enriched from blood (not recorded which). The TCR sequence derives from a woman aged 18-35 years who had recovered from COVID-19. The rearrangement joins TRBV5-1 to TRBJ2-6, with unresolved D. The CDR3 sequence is CASSLVADSGANVLTF. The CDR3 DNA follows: TGCGCCAGCAGCTTGGTAGCAGACTCTGGGGCCAACGTCCTGACTTTC. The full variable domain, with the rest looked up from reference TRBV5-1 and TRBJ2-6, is KAGVTQTPRYLIKTRGQQVTLSCSPISGHRSVSWYQQTPGQGLQFLFEYFSETQRNKGNFPGRFSGRQFSNSRSEMNVSTLELGDSALYLCASSLVADSGANVLTFGAGSRLTVL.